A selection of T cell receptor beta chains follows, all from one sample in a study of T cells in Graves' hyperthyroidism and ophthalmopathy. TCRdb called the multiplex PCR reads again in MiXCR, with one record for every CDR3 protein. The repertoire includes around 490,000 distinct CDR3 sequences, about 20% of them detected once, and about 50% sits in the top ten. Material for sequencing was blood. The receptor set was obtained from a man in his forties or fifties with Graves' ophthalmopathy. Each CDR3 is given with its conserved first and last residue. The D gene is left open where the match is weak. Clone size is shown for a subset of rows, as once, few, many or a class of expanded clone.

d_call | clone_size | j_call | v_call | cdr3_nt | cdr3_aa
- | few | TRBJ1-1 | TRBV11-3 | TGTGCCAGCAGCCCTTCCCACGTGAACACTGAAGCTTTCTTT | CASSPSHVNTEAFF
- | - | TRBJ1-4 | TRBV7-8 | TGTGCCAGCAGCTTCCTTCGGGGTAACGATGAAAAACTGTTTTTT | CASSFLRGNDEKLFF
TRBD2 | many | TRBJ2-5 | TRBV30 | TGTGCCTGGAAATCCGGGAGGGCTTATGGGGAGACCCAGTACTTC | CAWKSGRAYGETQYF
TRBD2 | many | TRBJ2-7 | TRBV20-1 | TGCAGTGCAGGGGTCCTAGCGGGGGGTACTTCGGGGCAGTACTTC | CSAGVLAGGTSGQYF
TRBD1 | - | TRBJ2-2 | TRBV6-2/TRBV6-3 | TGTGCCAGCCTAGGGAGAGGGGACAGGGTTTACACCGGGGAGCTGTTTTTT | CASLGRGDRVYTGELFF
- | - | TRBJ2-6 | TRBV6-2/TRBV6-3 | TGTGCCAGCCATTTTCACTCTGGGGCCAACGTCCTGACTTTC | CASHFHSGANVLTF
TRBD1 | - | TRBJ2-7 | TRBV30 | TGTGCCTGGAGGGGGACAGTGCTTGAGCAGTACTTC | CAWRGTVLEQYF
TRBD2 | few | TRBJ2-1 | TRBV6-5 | TGTGCCAGCAGTTACTCCCTAGCGGGGATAAGGTGGGATGAGCAGTTCTTC | CASSYSLAGIRWDEQFF
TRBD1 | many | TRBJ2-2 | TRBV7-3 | TGTGCCAGCAGCTTACCGGGACAGGAGTTACCCGGGGAGCTGTTTTTT | CASSLPGQELPGELFF
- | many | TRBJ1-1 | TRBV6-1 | TGTGCCAGCAGTAGACTAGCCAGGGCGAACACTGAAGCTTTCTTT | CASSRLARANTEAFF
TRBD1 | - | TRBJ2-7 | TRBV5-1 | TGCGCCAGCAGTGAGAGGGGGCCGAGCTCCTACGAGCAGTACTTC | CASSERGPSSYEQYF
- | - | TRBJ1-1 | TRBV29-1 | TGCAGCGTTGCGAGGGGAGGCGACACTGAAGCTTTCTTT | CSVARGGDTEAFF
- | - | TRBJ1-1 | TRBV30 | TGTGCCGCCGGGTGGGGGAACACTGAAGCTTTCTTT | CAAGWGNTEAFF
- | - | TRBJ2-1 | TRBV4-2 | TGTGCCAGCAGCCAAGATTTAGGGATCAACGAGCAGTTCTTC | CASSQDLGINEQFF
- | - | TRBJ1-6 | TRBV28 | TGTGCCAGCACCCAATGGGGCGTCTCCTATAATTCACCCCTCCACTTT | CASTQWGVSYNSPLHF
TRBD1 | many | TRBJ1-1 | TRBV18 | TGTGCCAGCTCACCGTCGAACCGGGACAGTGAAGCTTTCTTT | CASSPSNRDSEAFF
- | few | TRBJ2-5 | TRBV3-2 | TGTGCCAGCAGCCAAGGGGCGATGGGACAGGACTGCCAAGAGACCCAGTACTTC | CASSQGAMGQDCQETQYF
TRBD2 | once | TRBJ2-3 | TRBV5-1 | TGCGCCAGCAGCTTCGAGACTAGCGGGAGGTCCAGGGATACGCAGTATTTT | CASSFETSGRSRDTQYF
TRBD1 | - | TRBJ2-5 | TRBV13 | TGTGCCAGCAGAACGACAGGGGGCGTAGGGACCCAGTACTTC | CASRTTGGVGTQYF
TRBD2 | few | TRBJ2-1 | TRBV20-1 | TGCAGTGCTAGGGCTAGCGGTTACTACAATGAGCAGTTCTTC | CSARASGYYNEQFF
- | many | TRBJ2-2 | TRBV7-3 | TGTGCCAGCAGCTTACTAGCTCCCTGGACCGGGGAGCTGTTTTTT | CASSLLAPWTGELFF
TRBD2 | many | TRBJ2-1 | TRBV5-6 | TGTGCCAGCAGCTTGAGGCTTGCGGGGGTATCCTACAATGAGCAGTTCTTC | CASSLRLAGVSYNEQFF
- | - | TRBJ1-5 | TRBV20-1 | TGCAGTGCTAGAGAGGGGGGTAGGCCCCAGCATTTT | CSAREGGRPQHF
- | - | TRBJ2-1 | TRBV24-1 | TGTGCCACCAGTGATTTATGGGACTTCCAGTTCTTC | CATSDLWDFQFF
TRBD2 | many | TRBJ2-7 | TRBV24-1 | TGTGCCACCAGTGACCGGACTAGTATCAACGAGCAGTACTTC | CATSDRTSINEQYF